Listed here are 28 T cell receptor beta chains from one sample, sequenced in a study of blood T cell repertoires in COVID-19. This table comes from immunoSEQ multiplex PCR, and its TCRdb copy is limited to in-frame clones, with some not included. The sample holds tens of thousands of clones, 75% to 90% seen once. Sequencing was performed on peripheral blood. The source of these receptors is a human donor in a cohort sampled during active COVID-19.

This clone is a singleton in its sample. This chain links TRBV3-1 (or the pseudogene TRBV3-2) with TRBJ2-3; 10 nucleotides match TRBD2. From germline, CDR1 is LGHDT and CDR2 YNNKEL (reference sequence). The CDR3 is made up of 15 amino acids. J gave up 9 bases and V 1 base, and 7 bases lay outside the gene matches. The CDR3, as DNA: TGTGCCAGCAGCCAAGTAAGCGGGGGGGCCCGGACGCAGTATTTT. As protein: CASSQVSGGARTQYF.

This sequence joins TRBV7-8 and TRBJ2-7; 8 nucleotides match TRBD1. Germline lookup yields CDR1 SGHVS and CDR2 FQNEAQ. V lost 1 base, J lost 2 bases, and 4 bases stayed unmatched. The CDR3 covers 15 residues. CDR3 residues: CASSLGAGGPYEQYF. CDR3 DNA sequence: TGTGCCAGCAGCTTAGGGGCAGGGGGCCCCTACGAGCAGTACTTC.

The V gene is TRBV7-9, the J gene TRBJ2-1, with 11 bases aligning to TRBD2. Germline CDR1 SEHNR, CDR2 FQNEAQ (reference sequence). This CDR3 contains 17 residues. With V trimmed by 3 bases and J by 1 base, 5 bases remained unmatched. Here the CDR3 DNA reads TGTGCCAGCAGCTTTAGCGGGAGGGCCGGGTCCTACAATGAGCAGTTCTTC. This gives the protein CASSFSGRAGSYNEQFF. Full variable domain (remainder filled in from reference TRBV7-9 and TRBJ2-1): DTGVSQNPRHKITKRGQNVTFRCDPISEHNRLYWYRQTLGQGPEFLTYFQNEAQLEKSRLLSDRFSAERPKGSFSTLEIQRTEQGDSAMYLCASSFSGRAGSYNEQFFGPGTRLTVL.

The genes are TRBV7-9 and TRBJ2-2, with 7 bases identical to TRBD2. Germline-derived CDR1 and CDR2 are SEHNR and FQNEAQ (reference sequence). The V gene end was trimmed by 5 bases and the J gene end by 6 bases; junction bases not matched to a gene: 6. This CDR3 region has 14 residues. CDR3 region: CASSRLAAAGELFF. The CDR3 coding sequence is TGTGCCAGCAGCCGACTAGCAGCGGCCGGGGAGCTGTTTTTT. Looking up the rest from reference TRBV7-9 and TRBJ2-2 gives the full variable domain: DTGVSQNPRHKITKRGQNVTFRCDPISEHNRLYWYRQTLGQGPEFLTYFQNEAQLEKSRLLSDRFSAERPKGSFSTLEIQRTEQGDSAMYLCASSRLAAAGELFFGEGSRLTVL.

The rearrangement links TRBV27 to TRBJ1-2; 7 positions match TRBD1. Germline CDR1 MNHEY, CDR2 SMNVEV (reference sequence). The CDR3 is 15 amino acids. V lost 5 bases to trimming and J lost 8 bases; unmatched junction nucleotides: 14. The CDR3 spells CASSPSTGREKGYTF. In DNA, the CDR3 is TGTGCCAGCAGTCCCTCGACAGGGCGGGAAAAAGGCTACACCTTC.

V and J are TRBV19 and TRBJ1-4, with D hard to call. The germline V gene has CDR1 LNHDA and CDR2 SQIVND (reference sequence). V was cut by 3 bases and J by 2 bases, with 4 bases left in between. This CDR3 comprises 13 residues. The CDR3 region has the DNA TGTGCCAGTAGTATCCAGACTAATGAAAAACTGTTTTTT. It translates to CASSIQTNEKLFF.

The rearrangement joins TRBV2 to TRBJ1-2, with 7 bases aligning to TRBD1. The CDR3 loop spans 13 amino acids. The germline V gene encodes CDR1 SNHLY and CDR2 FYNNEI. The CDR3 here is CHSPSGQEYGYTF. The CDR3 bases are TGTCACAGCCCGTCAGGACAGGAGTATGGCTACACCTTC.

This chain connects TRBV7-9 to TRBJ1-4, with a possible D match to TRBD1 (5 bases). The V end lost 1 base, the J end lost 6 bases, and 15 bases lay between the germline ends. The CDR3 sequence is 16 residues long. Germline V gene data show CDR1 as SEHNR and CDR2 as FQNEAQ (reference sequence). CDR3 sequence: CASSLGRQTSDEKLFF. The CDR3 nucleotides are TGTGCCAGCAGCTTAGGTCGACAGACCTCAGATGAAAAACTGTTTTTT.

CDR3 loop: CASSVEGEPRRGYTF. The CDR3 nucleotides read TGTGCCAGCAGCGTAGAAGGGGAACCCCGTCGGGGCTACACCTTC. V gene TRBV9 combines with J gene TRBJ1-2; maybe TRBD1 (5 bases). V dropped 0 bases and J dropped 8 bases, with 17 bases sitting between them. Germline V gene data show CDR1 as SGDLS and CDR2 as YYNGEE. CDR3 length: 15 amino acids.

J is TRBJ2-1 and V is TRBV7-9; TRBD2 matches 14 bases. V lost 5 bases and J lost 7; bases outside the gene matches: 16. Germline loops: CDR1 SEHNR, CDR2 FQNEAQ (reference sequence). This CDR3 spans 19 amino acids. The CDR3 is CASSPRPGTSGGIQNEQFF. CDR3 coding DNA: TGTGCCAGCAGCCCGCGACCAGGGACTAGCGGGGGAATTCAGAATGAGCAGTTCTTC.

The genes are TRBV15 and TRBJ2-7; D is ambiguous. V was pared by 0 bases and J by 2 bases, with 8 bases between. CDR3 length equals 14 residues. Germline loops: CDR1 LNHNV, CDR2 YYDKDF (reference sequence). The CDR3 DNA sequence: TGTGCCACCAGCAGAGATACAGCCACCTACGAGCAGTACTTC. This codes for CATSRDTATYEQYF.

This clone appeared once. The chain links TRBV10-1 to TRBJ2-1, with 8 bases lining up with TRBD2. The V and J ends lost 5 bases and 6 bases, in that order; junction bases with no gene match: 6. Germline V lookup: CDR1 WNHNN, CDR2 SYGVQD (reference sequence). CDR3 length equals 14 residues. Here the CDR3 DNA reads TGCGCCAGCAGTCTTGGACTAGCCAGCAATGAGCAGTTCTTC. This sequence encodes CASSLGLASNEQFF.

This clone was observed a single time. V usage is TRBV5-1 and J usage is TRBJ2-7; possibly TRBD2 for D (6 bases). CDR1 and CDR2 (germline): SGHRS, YFSETQ. Trimming removed 3 bases from V and 7 bases from J, with 20 bases in between. The CDR3 is 15 residues long. The CDR3 here is CASSSGAGPPGEQYF. For the CDR3, the DNA is TGCGCCAGCAGCTCTGGGGCGGGGCCCCCGGGGGAGCAGTACTTC.

The V call is TRBV19, the J call TRBJ1-4, with 11 bases identical to TRBD1. The CDR3 totals 17 residues. J was trimmed by 5 bases and V by 3 bases; bases with no gene match: 8. CDR1 LNHDA and CDR2 SQIVND come from the germline V gene (reference sequence). CDR3 in amino acids: CASSILGQGAPNEKLFF. As DNA, the CDR3 is TGTGCCAGTAGTATCCTCGGACAGGGGGCGCCGAATGAAAAACTGTTTTTT.

V and J are TRBV7-9 and TRBJ1-6, with 9 bases lining up with TRBD1. This CDR3 has 15 amino acids. Losses at the gene ends were 0 bases for V and 10 bases for J; bases not matched to a gene: 4. Germline assignment: CDR1 SEHNR and CDR2 FQNEAQ (reference sequence). The CDR3 is CASSLAGQGGSPLHF. In nucleotides, the CDR3 is TGTGCCAGCAGCTTAGCGGGACAGGGAGGGTCACCCCTCCACTTT.

This chain uses TRBV18 with TRBJ1-5; D ambiguous. V was shortened by 2 bases and J by 0 bases, with 11 bases between the two germline ends. The CDR3 totals 16 residues. Germline CDR1 KGHSH, CDR2 LQKENI. CDR3 sequence (DNA): TGTGCCAGCTCACCAAACCCCTCCGGTAGCAATCAGCCCCAGCATTTT. Its protein product is CASSPNPSGSNQPQHF.

The J gene is TRBJ2-3, the V gene TRBV7-6, with D maybe TRBD1 (6 bases). This CDR3 spans 16 amino acids. The V gene lost 1 base and the J gene lost 0 bases, with 11 bases spanning the gap. Per germline, CDR1 SGHVS and CDR2 FNYEAQ. The CDR3 coding sequence is TGTGCCAGCAGCTTAGGAGGACAGAGCAGCACAGATACGCAGTATTTT. Protein product: CASSLGGQSSTDTQYF.

The chain combines TRBV7-2 with TRBJ1-4; perhaps TRBD1 as D (5 bases). The CDR3 spans 11 residues. V was shortened by 1 base and J by 14 bases, with 8 bases between the two germline ends. The germline gives CDR1 SGHTA, CDR2 FQGNSA. In DNA, the CDR3 is TGTGCCAGCAGCTTAGGGGGCCAGCTGTTTTTT. Translated: CASSLGGQLFF.

This clone came up a few times. The chain links TRBV5-1 to TRBJ1-3, with D perhaps TRBD1 (5 bases). V lost 4 bases to trimming and J lost 4 bases, with 18 bases between them. The CDR3 extends over 16 amino acids. CDR1 is SGHRS and CDR2 is YFSETQ in the germline V gene. The CDR3 bases are TGCGCCAGCAGCGTAGGGCCCGGCGGGACGGGAAACACCATATATTTT. Protein sequence: CASSVGPGGTGNTIYF.

This sequence joins TRBV5-1 and TRBJ2-7; 12 bases line up with TRBD2. V was pared by 0 bases and J by 5 bases, with 12 bases of the junction left unmatched. The length of the CDR3 is 18 residues. The germline gives CDR1 SGHRS, CDR2 YFSETQ. CDR3 bases: TGCGCCAGCAGCTTGGTAGCTAGCGGGGGGGAGGCGGCGCACGAGCAGTACTTC. The encoded protein is CASSLVASGGEAAHEQYF.

The V call is TRBV18, the J call TRBJ2-6; 7 bases are shared with TRBD2. The ends lost 3 bases at V and 3 bases at J; junction bases unmatched: 5. The CDR3 loop spans 16 amino acids. CDR1 KGHSH and CDR2 LQKENI come from the germline V gene. CDR3: CASSPLAGGGANVLTF. DNA for the CDR3: TGTGCCAGCTCACCTTTAGCGGGCGGTGGGGCCAACGTCCTGACTTTC.

The chain carries TRBV18 and TRBJ2-7; D remains ambiguous. The germline V gene has CDR1 KGHSH and CDR2 LQKENI. The CDR3 spans 13 residues. The V and J ends lost 3 bases and 0 bases respectively, with 6 bases between them. This chain's CDR3 is CASSPLSSYEQYF. The CDR3 DNA reads as TGTGCCAGCTCACCTCTCAGCTCCTACGAGCAGTACTTC.

The V call is TRBV5-1, the J call TRBJ2-7, with TRBD1 as a possible D gene (5 bases). Trimming pared 0 bases from V and 2 bases from J, leaving 12 bases between. The length of the CDR3 is 15 residues. CDR1 and CDR2 (germline): SGHRS, YFSETQ. The CDR3 region has the DNA TGCGCCAGCAGCTTGGCGCAGGGTAATACCTACGAGCAGTACTTC. It encodes CASSLAQGNTYEQYF.

The CDR3 coding sequence is TGCGCCAGCAGCTTGGCCTCATGGACAGACACCGGGGAGCTGTTTTTT. Translating gives CASSLASWTDTGELFF. The V and J genes are TRBV5-1 and TRBJ2-2, with D possibly being TRBD1 (6 bases). The CDR3 has 16 residues. The germline CDR1 and CDR2 sequences are SGHRS and YFSETQ. With 0 bases removed from V and 3 bases from J, the gap between germline ends came to 12 bases.

This clone is medium-sized within its sample. This chain links TRBV6-5 with TRBJ1-1; D call uncertain. Trimming removed 7 bases from V and 0 bases from J, with 6 bases in between. The CDR3 loop spans 12 amino acids. In germline, CDR1 is MNHEY, CDR2 SVGAGI. CDR3 sequence (DNA): TGTGCCAGCAATATATTGAACACTGAAGCTTTCTTT. It translates to CASNILNTEAFF.

The chain combines TRBV18 with TRBJ2-7; the D gene is possibly TRBD1 (7 bases). The CDR3 loop spans 16 amino acids. The V and J ends lost 5 bases and 4 bases respectively, with 21 bases between them. Germline V gives CDR1 KGHSH, CDR2 LQKENI. The CDR3 DNA reads as TGTGCCAGCTCAACCCAGGGGGGTGAGAATCTTTACGAGCAGTACTTC. It yields the protein CASSTQGGENLYEQYF.

This rearrangement joins TRBV5-1 to TRBJ2-7; D possibly corresponds to TRBD1 (8 bases). V was clipped by 1 base and J by 5 bases, with 13 bases between them. Per germline, CDR1 SGHRS and CDR2 YFSETQ. The CDR3 has 14 residues. The CDR3 loop is CASSLTGGRDEQYF. In DNA form, the CDR3 reads TGCGCCAGCAGCTTGACAGGGGGGAGGGACGAGCAGTACTTC.

The gene calls are TRBV7-9 and TRBJ1-2, with D tentatively TRBD1 (5 bases). The CDR3 contains 15 residues. Between the trimmed V and J ends, which lost 4 bases and 4 bases, there was a span of 16 bases. Germline CDR1 is SEHNR and CDR2 is FQNEAQ (reference sequence). The DNA of the CDR3 is TGTGCCAGCAGCTATGTGAGGACACCCCTCTATGGCTACACCTTC. Protein product: CASSYVRTPLYGYTF.